These T cell receptor beta chains were read from a single sample in a study of blood T cell repertoires in COVID-19. The table came from immunoSEQ multiplex PCR; TCRdb's copy has only in-frame clones and leaves some out. The data hold under 55,000 clones, with more than 75% observed a single time. The material sequenced was PBMCs or T cells enriched from blood (not recorded which). All receptors derive from a woman aged 45-60 years with acute COVID-19. CDR3s include the opening cysteine and the closing phenylalanine or tryptophan. The D gene is left open where the match is weak. Clone size appears in some rows only: once, few, many, or a class for an expanded clone.

d_call	clone_size	v_call	j_call	cdr3_aa	cdr3_nt
TRBD1	few	TRBV5-4	TRBJ1-1	CASSLKSTGGTEAFF	TGTGCCAGCAGCTTGAAATCCACAGGGGGCACTGAAGCTTTCTTT
.	.	TRBV5-1	TRBJ1-3	CASSPIDLPSGNTIYF	TGCGCCAGCAGCCCCATAGACTTACCCTCTGGAAACACCATATATTTT
TRBD2	.	TRBV24-1	TRBJ2-3	CATSEQAGGRTDTQYF	TGTGCCACCAGTGAGCAAGCGGGGGGCCGCACAGATACGCAGTATTTT
TRBD2	.	TRBV9	TRBJ2-3	CASSSSGGEADTQYF	TGTGCCAGCAGCTCAAGCGGGGGGGAGGCAGATACGCAGTATTTT
.	.	TRBV6-5	TRBJ2-1	CASREVDEQFF	TGTGCCAGCAGGGAGGTAGATGAGCAGTTCTTC
TRBD1	.	TRBV13	TRBJ1-1	CASSEDRDAEAFF	TGTGCCAGCAGCGAAGACAGGGATGCTGAAGCTTTCTTT
TRBD2	.	TRBV14	TRBJ2-1	CASSQDSRGSGLAGGPIYNEQFF	TGTGCCAGCAGCCAAGATTCTCGGGGCTCCGGACTAGCGGGGGGCCCGATCTACAATGAGCAGTTCTTC
TRBD1	.	TRBV20-1	TRBJ1-4	CSASDWDSNEKLFF	TGCAGTGCTAGTGACTGGGACAGTAATGAAAAACTGTTTTTT
TRBD1	few	TRBV30	TRBJ1-2	CAWSGGGLYGYTF	TGTGCCTGGAGTGGAGGGGGCCTATATGGCTACACCTTC
.	.	TRBV10-2	TRBJ2-7	CASSESITGSAYEQYF	TGCGCCAGCAGTGAGTCAATCACAGGGAGCGCCTACGAGCAGTACTTC
.	.	TRBV11-2	TRBJ2-7	CASSLDGPLLLYEQYF	TGTGCCAGCAGCTTAGATGGTCCCCTACTGCTCTACGAGCAGTACTTC
.	.	TRBV25-1	TRBJ2-2	CASSDGSGDTGELFF	TGTGCCAGCAGTGACGGGTCCGGGGACACCGGGGAGCTGTTTTTT
TRBD1	.	TRBV7-3	TRBJ2-1	CASSPTGQMHNEQFF	TGTGCCAGCAGCCCCACGGGACAGATGCACAATGAGCAGTTCTTC
TRBD1	once	TRBV11-3	TRBJ2-7	CASRTGESSMQYF	TGTGCCAGCAGGACAGGGGAATCTTCGATGCAGTACTTC
TRBD1	few	TRBV7-8	TRBJ1-1	CASSPYRGTNTEAFF	TGTGCCAGCAGCCCGTACAGGGGGACGAACACTGAAGCTTTCTTT
.	.	TRBV5-4	TRBJ2-1	CASSLGGNEQFF	TGTGCCAGCAGCTTAGGAGGCAATGAGCAGTTCTTC
.	few	TRBV11-2	TRBJ1-2	CASSLGLNYGYTF	TGTGCCAGCAGCTTGGGCTTAAACTATGGCTACACCTTC
.	.	TRBV6-5	TRBJ1-3	CASSLEATSGNTIYF	TGTGCCAGCTCTCTAGAGGCCACCTCTGGAAACACCATATATTTT
.	.	TRBV2	TRBJ1-2	CASKEVTGWHGYTF	TGTGCCAGCAAGGAGGTTACAGGGTGGCATGGCTACACCTTC
TRBD2	.	TRBV6-2/TRBV6-3	TRBJ2-5	CASSSTSGQETQYF	TGTGCCAGCAGTTCGACTAGCGGCCAAGAGACCCAGTACTTC
TRBD1	few	TRBV9	TRBJ2-1	CASSVKQGDEQFF	TGTGCCAGCAGCGTAAAGCAGGGGGATGAGCAGTTCTTC
TRBD2	.	TRBV5-1	TRBJ2-1	CASSLALAGEYNEQFF	TGCGCCAGCAGCTTGGCACTAGCGGGGGAGTACAATGAGCAGTTCTTC
.	few	TRBV7-9	TRBJ1-3	CASSLLWGDGSSGNTIYF	TGTGCCAGCAGCTTATTATGGGGTGACGGGAGCTCTGGAAACACCATATATTTT
TRBD2	.	TRBV5-1	TRBJ2-1	CASSSAGGGSYNEQFF	TGCGCCAGCAGCTCGGCCGGCGGGGGCTCCTACAATGAGCAGTTCTTC
TRBD2	.	TRBV6-5	TRBJ2-3	CASSYGSGVSTDTQYF	TGTGCCAGCAGTTACGGGAGCGGGGTTAGCACAGATACGCAGTATTTT
TRBD1	.	TRBV7-3	TRBJ1-2	CASSLVAGGSGGYTF	TGTGCCAGCAGCTTAGTTGCAGGGGGTAGCGGTGGCTACACCTTC
TRBD2	once	TRBV27	TRBJ2-7	CASSLSGVGGEQYF	TGTGCCAGCAGTTTGAGCGGGGTCGGTGGCGAGCAGTACTTC
.	.	TRBV5-1	TRBJ1-4	CASSLVASPTNEKLFF	TGCGCCAGCAGCTTGGTGGCCAGTCCCACTAATGAAAAACTGTTTTTT
.	once	TRBV7-8	TRBJ1-1	CASSLTRRDTEAFF	TGTGCCAGCAGCTTAACTCGTCGGGACACTGAAGCTTTCTTT
.	.	TRBV9	TRBJ2-1	CASSDREYNEQFF	TGTGCCAGCAGCGACCGGGAGTACAATGAGCAGTTCTTC
.	.	TRBV13	TRBJ2-7	CASSPRSSYEQYF	TGTGCCAGCAGCCCACGGAGCTCCTACGAGCAGTACTTC
.	.	TRBV5-1	TRBJ2-5	CASSSPQGSETQYF	TGCGCCAGCAGCTCACCTCAGGGTTCAGAGACCCAGTACTTC
.	.	TRBV7-9	TRBJ1-1	CASSLITVRNTEAFF	TGTGCCAGCAGCTTAATAACAGTGAGGAACACTGAAGCTTTCTTT
.	few	TRBV27	TRBJ1-3	CASSPGGSSGNTIYF	TGTGCCAGCAGTCCCGGTGGGAGCTCTGGAAACACCATATATTTT
TRBD1	.	TRBV30	TRBJ2-7	CAWSVQGTTYEQYF	TGTGCCTGGAGTGTACAGGGGACAACCTACGAGCAGTACTTC
TRBD1	few	TRBV20-1	TRBJ2-3	CSASSGTESTDTQYF	TGCAGTGCTAGTTCTGGGACAGAAAGCACAGATACGCAGTATTTT
TRBD2	.	TRBV7-2	TRBJ2-1	CASSLFSSGAGNEQFF	TGTGCCAGCAGCTTATTCTCTAGCGGGGCGGGTAATGAGCAGTTCTTC
TRBD1	.	TRBV28	TRBJ2-5	CASRRDRGRRETQYF	TGTGCCAGCAGACGGGACAGGGGGCGCCGGGAGACCCAGTACTTC
.	.	TRBV7-9	TRBJ2-1	CASSYRVEQFF	TGTGCCAGCAGCTACAGGGTTGAGCAGTTCTTC
TRBD1	.	TRBV28	TRBJ1-4	CASSLTGATNEKLFF	TGTGCCAGCAGTCTCACAGGGGCAACTAATGAAAAACTGTTTTTT
.	.	TRBV6-5	TRBJ2-7	CASSYSPGDYEQYF	TGTGCCAGCAGTTACTCGCCGGGGGACTACGAGCAGTACTTC
.	.	TRBV9	TRBJ2-2	CASSVASEYTGELFF	TGTGCCAGCAGCGTAGCGAGCGAGTACACCGGGGAGCTGTTTTTT
TRBD1	.	TRBV28	TRBJ1-2	CASSFGTDYGYTF	TGTGCCAGCAGTTTTGGGACAGACTATGGCTACACCTTC
.	.	TRBV2	TRBJ1-2	CASRGQRSTRDGYTF	TGTGCCAGCAGGGGTCAGCGATCTACTAGGGATGGCTACACCTTC
TRBD1	.	TRBV5-1	TRBJ1-2	CASSLAGTARYGYTF	TGCGCCAGCAGCTTGGCCGGGACAGCCCGCTATGGCTACACCTTC
.	.	TRBV4-2	TRBJ1-2	CASSQDWSENYGYTF	TGTGCCAGCAGCCAAGATTGGTCAGAAAACTATGGCTACACCTTC
TRBD1	.	TRBV13	TRBJ1-5	CASSQGQGNQPQHF	TGTGCCAGCAGCCAGGGACAGGGGAATCAGCCCCAGCATTTT
TRBD1	.	TRBV7-8	TRBJ2-7	CASSLSIGTGGYEQYF	TGTGCCAGCAGCTTAAGTATAGGGACAGGGGGCTACGAGCAGTACTTC
.	.	TRBV30	TRBJ1-1	CGGSSGPSAFF	TGTGGGGGCTCTTCTGGGCCTTCAGCTTTCTTT
.	.	TRBV9	TRBJ2-7	CASSVGPTGYYEQYF	TGTGCCAGCAGCGTAGGGCCGACAGGTTACTACGAGCAGTACTTC
TRBD1	.	TRBV30	TRBJ2-3	CAWGGQGATDTQYF	TGTGCCTGGGGGGGACAGGGGGCCACAGATACGCAGTATTTT
.	.	TRBV5-1	TRBJ1-4	CASSLRGPNEKLFF	TGCGCCAGCAGCTTACGAGGGCCTAATGAAAAACTGTTTTTT